This is a list of T cell receptor beta chains from one sample in a study of T cells in Graves' hyperthyroidism and ophthalmopathy. TCRdb redid the calling of the multiplex PCR reads with MiXCR, one entry per CDR3 protein. The sample shows approximately 700,000 distinct CDR3 sequences, around 17% of them seen only once. The material sequenced was blood. Receptor source: a man in his late teens or twenties with Graves' hyperthyroidism. The CDR3 runs from the conserved cysteine through the conserved F or W. A D gene is named only where the DNA matches it firmly. The size entry is marked missing in some rows and otherwise reads once, few, many or a size class.

abundance | d_gene | j_gene | v_gene | CDR3aa | CDR3nt
many | . | TRBJ2-3 | TRBV27 | CASRGWEPPDTQYF | TGTGCCAGCAGGGGGTGGGAGCCCCCAGATACGCAGTATTTT
many | . | TRBJ2-5 | TRBV30 | CAWSVGEGETQYF | TGTGCCTGGAGTGTGGGGGAAGGGGAGACCCAGTACTTC
. | . | TRBJ2-7 | TRBV15 | CATSRDSLTGVSYEQYF | TGTGCCACCAGCAGGGACTCGCTGACAGGCGTCTCCTACGAGCAGTACTTC
. | TRBD2 | TRBJ2-1 | TRBV6-1 | CASSQTSGPWDEQFF | TGTGCCAGCAGTCAGACTAGCGGGCCGTGGGATGAGCAGTTCTTC
many | TRBD2 | TRBJ2-7 | TRBV11-2 | CASSSIRLASYEQYF | TGTGCCAGCAGCTCTATCCGACTAGCTTCCTACGAGCAGTACTTC
. | TRBD2 | TRBJ2-1 | TRBV20-1 | CSARPTSGAYNEQFF | TGCAGTGCTAGACCCACTAGCGGAGCCTACAATGAGCAGTTCTTC
. | . | TRBJ2-3 | TRBV7-9 | CASSFGEHPDTQYF | TGTGCCAGCAGCTTCGGGGAACACCCAGATACGCAGTATTTT
many | . | TRBJ1-1 | TRBV19 | CASSIGRNTEAFF | TGTGCCAGCAGTATAGGGAGGAACACTGAAGCTTTCTTT
many | . | TRBJ2-3 | TRBV9 | CASSVEGGDATDTQYF | TGTGCCAGCAGCGTAGAGGGCGGGGACGCCACAGATACGCAGTATTTT
few | . | TRBJ2-1 | TRBV4-1 | CASSQDRRRMFF | TGCGCCAGCAGCCAAGATAGGAGGCGGATGTTCTTC
. | TRBD1 | TRBJ2-7 | TRBV6-1 | CASRTGGAYEQYF | TGTGCCAGCAGAACAGGGGGCGCCTACGAGCAGTACTTC
. | TRBD1 | TRBJ1-2 | TRBV28 | CATTGADGYTF | TGTGCCACTACAGGGGCGGATGGCTACACCTTC